Presented here are 21 T cell receptor beta chains from one specimen sequenced in a study of spatial heterogeneity in lung cancer. One entry per CDR3 protein, called by TCRdb with MiXCR from the 5' RACE reads. There are several thousand distinct CDR3 sequences in the sample; 17% occur only once, and 13% to 15% lies in the top ten. Findings and limits, study-wide: The number of expanded tumor alpha and beta chains correlated with mutation number.

For these receptors, no antigen is known. Time point: sample taken at primary tumor resection. The starting material was lung tumor tissue, obtained at surgery. These receptors all come from a male donor with early-stage non-small cell lung cancer.

As concerns this clonotype: This beta chain turned up in a library designed for alpha chains; as an off-target read, its abundance says little. The rearrangement joins TRBV5-1 to TRBJ2-1, with a weak D call TRBD1 (6 bases). The germline V gene encodes CDR1 SGHRS and CDR2 YFSETQ. This CDR3 is built from 14 residues. Between the trimmed V and J ends, which lost 1 base and 8 bases, there was a span of 13 bases. CDR3 loop: CASSLLQGPYEQFF. CDR3 coding DNA: TGCGCCAGCAGCTTGCTGCAGGGGCCTTATGAGCAGTTCTTC.

By frequency in the sample, this clonotype is large (0.1 to 1%). Being off target in a library aimed at alpha chains, this beta chain has a size of little meaning. This chain links TRBV20-1 with TRBJ1-1; D unresolved. Deletions cut 3 bases from V and 6 bases from J, with 5 bases between. Germline CDR1 DFQATT, CDR2 SNEGSKA (reference sequence). The CDR3 consists of 10 residues. Here the CDR3 reads CSARSSEAFF. The CDR3 coding sequence is TGCAGTGCTAGGTCGTCTGAAGCTTTCTTT.

On this clonotype itself: This beta chain represents an off-target read in a library built for alpha chains; its size is of limited meaning. The gene calls are TRBV6-2 or TRBV6-3 and TRBJ1-1; possibly TRBD1 for D (5 bases). V was cut by 4 bases and J by 0 bases, with 15 bases left in between. Germline lookup yields CDR1 MNHEY and CDR2 SVGEGT. The CDR3 length is 16 residues. CDR3 amino acids: CASSSWGVMMNTEAFF. In DNA, the CDR3 is TGTGCCAGCAGTTCTTGGGGGGTTATGATGAACACTGAAGCTTTCTTT.

For this clonotype: The library was prepared for alpha chains; this beta chain is a stray read, so its frequency means little. The V and J genes are TRBV6-6 and TRBJ2-4; 7 positions agree with TRBD1. Trimming took 4 bases from V and 2 from J; bases not matched to a gene: 8. The CDR3 runs to 16 residues. Germline-derived CDR1 and CDR2 are MNHNY and SVGAGI (reference sequence). The chain's CDR3 is CASSSSTGPSKNIQYF. The CDR3 nucleotides are TGTGCCAGCAGTTCCTCGACAGGGCCGTCCAAAAACATTCAGTACTTC.

This clonotype came up many times. The size of this beta chain means little, since it is a stray read in a library made for alpha chains. V and J are TRBV28 and TRBJ1-5; 8 bases are a match to TRBD1. The length of the CDR3 is 17 residues. V trimming: 1 base; J trimming: 0 bases; junction bases outside the gene matches: 5. Germline V gene lookup returns CDR1 MDHEN and CDR2 SYDVKM. CDR3 bases: TGTGCCAGCAGTTTATCTACAGGGGGGTTTAGCAATCAGCCCCAGCATTTT. Translation: CASSLSTGGFSNQPQHF.

As concerns this clonotype: This beta chain lies outside the target of a library built for alpha chains; its clone size means little. V usage is TRBV10-2 and J usage is TRBJ2-5; no firm D call. Trimming removed 2 bases at V and 4 bases at J, with 8 bases between. CDR1 is WSHSY and CDR2 is SAAADI in the germline V gene. The CDR3 runs 13 residues. This CDR3 is CASSEQEPETQYF. In nucleotides, the CDR3 is TGCGCCAGCAGTGAGCAGGAGCCAGAGACCCAGTACTTC.

This clonotype has just a few counts. Because the library targeted alpha chains, this beta chain is an off-target read whose size means little. The V and J genes are TRBV6-1 and TRBJ2-7, with D uncertain. V was cut by 7 bases and J by 7 bases, with 14 bases left in between. CDR3 length: 12 amino acids. CDR1 and CDR2 (germline): MNHNS, SASEGT. The CDR3 DNA reads as TGTGCCAGCACCCCTGGGATGGGTGAGCAGTACTTC. Amino acids: CASTPGMGEQYF.

Details on this clonotype: This beta chain came through as a stray read in a library set up for alpha chains, and its size says little. The rearrangement uses TRBV6-6 and TRBJ2-5; 7 bases align to TRBD1. The germline V gene encodes CDR1 MNHNY and CDR2 SVGAGI (reference sequence). J gave up 1 base and V 6 bases, and 2 bases lay outside the gene matches. There are 13 residues in the CDR3. CDR3 coding DNA: TGTGCCAGCAGGAGGGGGCCCCAAGAGACCCAGTACTTC. The encoded protein is CASRRGPQETQYF.

A remark on this clonotype: Since it is a stray read in a library aimed at alpha chains, this beta chain has a size that is not meaningful. The chain carries TRBV10-3 and TRBJ2-3; TRBD1 aligns across 8 bases. The CDR3 is 18 residues long. The junction had 15 bases not matched to a gene; V was cut back by 6 bases and J by 1 base. Germline values: CDR1 ENHRY, CDR2 SYGVKD. The DNA for the CDR3 is TGTGCCATCAGCGAGCCGGGACAGGAAGAAGGGGGCACAGATACGCAGTATTTT. Its protein product is CAISEPGQEEGGTDTQYF.

By share, this clonotype counts as medium-sized (0.01 to 0.1%). This beta chain slipped into a library made for alpha chains as a stray read, so its size is not meaningful. CDR3 loop: CASSLADQPQHF. In nucleotides, the CDR3 is TGTGCCAGCAGTTTAGCTGATCAGCCCCAGCATTTT. The chain is built from TRBV12-3 or TRBV12-4 and TRBJ1-5; D uncertain. The CDR3 is 12 residues long. V shed 0 bases and J shed 5 bases, with 2 bases lying between them.

About this clonotype itself: In a library made to pick up alpha chains, this beta chain is a stray read with a size that means little. The gene calls are TRBV7-2 and TRBJ1-2, with D possibly TRBD1 on 6 matching bases. CDR1 is SGHTA and CDR2 is FQGNSA in the germline V gene. The ends were cut back, 6 bases at V and 4 bases at J, with 21 bases in the middle. The CDR3 extends over 16 amino acids. Written as DNA, the CDR3 is TGTGCCAGCAGTTTCCCTACAGGGACGAATTCCTATGGCTACACCTTC. Translating it yields CASSFPTGTNSYGYTF.

This clonotype has at least ten counts. Because the library targeted alpha chains, this beta chain is an off-target read whose size means little. This chain links TRBV6-5 with TRBJ2-5; D call uncertain. Trimming removed 0 bases from V and 3 bases from J, with 5 bases in between. The germline gives CDR1 MNHEY, CDR2 SVGAGI. The CDR3 is 13 residues long. The chain's CDR3 is CASSYSGEETQYF. The CDR3 DNA is TGTGCCAGCAGTTACTCTGGGGAAGAGACCCAGTACTTC.

With regard to this clonotype: Relative to the germline gene, one junction end is altered; a read error may explain this. This beta chain is off target for a library built for alpha chains, so its abundance means little. This chain links TRBV29-1 with TRBJ2-6, with 10 bases aligning to TRBD1. Germline V gene data show CDR1 as SQVTM and CDR2 as ANQGSEA. The CDR3 length is 15 residues. CDR3 in amino acids: CSVVLSRTGGNVLTF. The CDR3 nucleotides read TGCAGCGTTGTCCTATCCCGGACAGGGGGCAACGTCCTGACTTTC.

This clonotype appeared a few times. With the library built for alpha chains, this beta chain is off target and its frequency is not meaningful. The V and J genes are TRBV20-1 and TRBJ2-2; no reliable D call. This CDR3 has 15 amino acids. The germline V gene has CDR1 DFQATT and CDR2 SNEGSKA (reference sequence). Between the trimmed V and J ends, which lost 0 bases and 5 bases, there was a span of 13 bases. This CDR3 is CSARDPTGETGELFF. CDR3 coding DNA: TGCAGTGCTAGAGACCCCACCGGAGAGACCGGGGAGCTGTTTTTT.

The sample holds a few counts of this clonotype. Because the library targeted alpha chains, this beta chain is an off-target read whose size means little. The chain employs TRBV6-5 and TRBJ1-1; possible D gene TRBD1, 5 bases. The germline V and J ends were trimmed by 6 bases and 0 bases, with 14 bases remaining between them. This CDR3 comprises 15 residues. Looked up from germline, CDR1 is MNHEY and CDR2 is SVGAGI. DNA for the CDR3: TGTGCCAGCAGGAGCCCGGGACGGATGAACACTGAAGCTTTCTTT. As protein: CASRSPGRMNTEAFF.

By frequency in the sample, this clonotype is medium-sized. A library made for alpha chains picked up this beta chain off target, so its size means little. The chain carries TRBV27 and TRBJ1-2; D is uncertain. V shed 5 bases and J shed 8 bases, with 18 bases lying between them. Germline V gene data show CDR1 as MNHEY and CDR2 as SMNVEV (reference sequence). CDR3 length: 14 residues. The CDR3 reads CASSQTAVGGGYTF. CDR3 DNA: TGTGCCAGCAGTCAAACGGCAGTCGGAGGGGGCTACACCTTC.

Ten or more counts support this clonotype. Because the library targeted alpha chains, this beta chain is an off-target read whose size means little. Written as DNA, the CDR3 is TGTGCCCCCCGGGTCTCAGGGTCTGAGGGGGGGGTGAACACTGAAGCTTTCTTT. Translation gives CAPRVSGSEGGVNTEAFF. The J gene is TRBJ1-1, the V gene TRBV10-3; D perhaps matches TRBD1 (6 bases). Trimming shortened V by 11 bases and J by 0 bases, and 28 bases separated the two germline ends. CDR1 ENHRY and CDR2 SYGVKD come from the germline V gene. The CDR3 loop spans 18 amino acids.

Many counts were recorded for this clonotype. This beta chain represents an off-target read in a library built for alpha chains; its size is of limited meaning. This rearrangement joins TRBV4-2 to TRBJ2-2; D is unclear. From germline, CDR1 is LGHNA and CDR2 YNFKEQ. V gave up 1 base and J gave up 2 bases, with 11 bases separating them. The length of the CDR3 is 16 residues. The chain's CDR3 is CASSQAHDPNTGELFF. In DNA, the CDR3 is TGTGCCAGCAGCCAAGCCCACGACCCAAACACCGGGGAGCTGTTTTTT.

Remarks on this clonotype: Found in a library prepared for alpha chains, this beta chain is an off-target read, and its abundance has little meaning. The rearrangement links TRBV29-1 to TRBJ2-5, with 12 nucleotides matching TRBD2. Germline V CDR1 and CDR2: SQVTM, ANQGSEA. CDR3 size: 16 residues. J was trimmed by 0 bases and V by 4 bases; bases with no gene match: 6. The DNA for the CDR3 is TGCAGCGTTGGACTAGCGGGGGTCTCCTACCAAGAGACCCAGTACTTC. Translated, it gives CSVGLAGVSYQETQYF. Full variable domain (remainder filled in from reference TRBV29-1 and TRBJ2-5): SAVISQKPSRDICQRGTSLTIQCQVDSQVTMMFWYRQQPGQSLTLIATANQGSEATYESGFVIDKFPISRPNLTFSTLTVSNMSPEDSSIYLCSVGLAGVSYQETQYFGPGTRLLVL.

This clonotype is medium-sized (0.01 to 0.1%) in the sample. Because the library targeted alpha chains, this beta chain is an off-target read whose size means little. J is TRBJ2-7 and V is TRBV20-1, with D hard to call. The V end lost 6 bases, the J end lost 2 bases, and 20 bases lay between the germline ends. The CDR3 length is 15 residues. Germline V gene lookup returns CDR1 DFQATT and CDR2 SNEGSKA (reference sequence). DNA for the CDR3: TGCAGTGCCAAGGGTGTGGGTACCTCTCCCTACGAGCAGTACTTC. As protein: CSAKGVGTSPYEQYF.

This clonotype is labeled as medium-sized (0.01 to 0.1%). This beta chain is a stray read from a library made for alpha chains; its abundance is not meaningful. The chain combines TRBV12-3 or TRBV12-4 with TRBJ1-2; no clear D. The CDR3 contains 11 residues. The V gene lost 5 bases and the J gene lost 8 bases, with 9 bases spanning the gap. The DNA of the CDR3 is TGTGCCAGCAGTCTCGGTCGGGGCTACACCTTC. Its translation is CASSLGRGYTF.